Sequencing of this T cell receptor beta chain was carried out in a study of control samples from healthy donors and cancer patients. Measured with immunoSEQ multiplex PCR; TCRdb has only the in-frame clones, and not every one. Here the sample spans 50,000 to 55,000 clones, over 85% being singletons. Germline V gives CDR1 MDHEN, CDR2 SYDVKM. V was clipped by 5 bases and J by 10 bases, with 12 bases between them. This CDR3 comprises 12 residues. Sequenced: blood. The rearrangement joins TRBV28 to TRBJ1-3; D ambiguous. The receptor comes from a man aged 25-45 years in good health. In DNA form, the CDR3 reads TGTGCCAGCAGTACTATAACAAGAACCATATATTTT. This sequence encodes CASSTITRTIYF. Combining the CDR3 with reference TRBV28 and TRBJ1-3 gives the whole variable domain DVKVTQSSRYLVKRTGEKVFLECVQDMDHENMFWYRQDPGLGLRLIYFSYDVKMKEKGDIPEGYSVSREKKERFSLILESASTNQTSMYLCASSTITRTIYFGEGSWLTVV.